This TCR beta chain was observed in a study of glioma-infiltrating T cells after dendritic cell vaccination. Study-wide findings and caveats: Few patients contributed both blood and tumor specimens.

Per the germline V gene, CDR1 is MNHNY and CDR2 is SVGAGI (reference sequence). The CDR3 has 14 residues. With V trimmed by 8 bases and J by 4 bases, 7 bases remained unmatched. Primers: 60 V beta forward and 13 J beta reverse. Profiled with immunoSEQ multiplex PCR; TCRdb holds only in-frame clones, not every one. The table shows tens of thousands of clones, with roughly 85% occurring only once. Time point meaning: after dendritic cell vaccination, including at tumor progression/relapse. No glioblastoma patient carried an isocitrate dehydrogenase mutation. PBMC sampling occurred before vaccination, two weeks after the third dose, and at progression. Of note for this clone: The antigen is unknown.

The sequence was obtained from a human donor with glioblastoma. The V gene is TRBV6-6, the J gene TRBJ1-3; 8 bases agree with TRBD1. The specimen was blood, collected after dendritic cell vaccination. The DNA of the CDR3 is TGTGCCAGCTTTGAACAGGGGGGAGGAAACACCATATATTTT. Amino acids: CASFEQGGGNTIYF.